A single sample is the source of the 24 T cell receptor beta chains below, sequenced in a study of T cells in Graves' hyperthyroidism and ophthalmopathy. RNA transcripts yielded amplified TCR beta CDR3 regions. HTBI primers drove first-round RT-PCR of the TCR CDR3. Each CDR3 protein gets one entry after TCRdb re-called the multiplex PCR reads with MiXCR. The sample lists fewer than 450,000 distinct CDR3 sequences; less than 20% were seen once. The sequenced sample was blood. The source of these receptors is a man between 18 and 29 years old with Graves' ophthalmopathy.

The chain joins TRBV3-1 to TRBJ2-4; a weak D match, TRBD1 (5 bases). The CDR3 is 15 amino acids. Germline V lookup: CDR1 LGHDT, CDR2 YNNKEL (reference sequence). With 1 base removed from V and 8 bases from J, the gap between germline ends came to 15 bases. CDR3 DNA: TGTGCCAGCAGCCAAGCGAAGGGGATTTCAGACATTCAGTACTTC. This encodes CASSQAKGISDIQYF.

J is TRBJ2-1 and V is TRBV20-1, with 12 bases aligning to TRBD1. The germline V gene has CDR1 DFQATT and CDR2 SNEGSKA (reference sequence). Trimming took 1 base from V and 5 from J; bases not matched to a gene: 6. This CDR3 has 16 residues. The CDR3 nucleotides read TGCAGTGCTAGAGGTCCCGGGACAGGGGGCAACAATGAGCAGTTCTTC. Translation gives CSARGPGTGGNNEQFF.

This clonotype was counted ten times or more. The CDR3 DNA reads as TGTGCCAGCAGCCAAGAAATCAAGGCCTACAACTATGGCTACACCTTC. It translates to CASSQEIKAYNYGYTF. The gene calls are TRBV3-1 and TRBJ1-2, with D hard to call. Germline lookup yields CDR1 LGHDT and CDR2 YNNKEL (reference sequence). The CDR3 contains 16 residues. With 0 bases removed from V and 2 bases from J, the gap between germline ends came to 13 bases. Filled out from reference TRBV3-1 and TRBJ1-2, the complete variable domain reads DTAVSQTPKYLVTQMGNDKSIKCEQNLGHDTMYWYKQDSKKFLKIMFSYNNKELIINETVPNRFSPKSPDKAHLNLHINSLELGDSAVYFCASSQEIKAYNYGYTFGSGTRLTVV.

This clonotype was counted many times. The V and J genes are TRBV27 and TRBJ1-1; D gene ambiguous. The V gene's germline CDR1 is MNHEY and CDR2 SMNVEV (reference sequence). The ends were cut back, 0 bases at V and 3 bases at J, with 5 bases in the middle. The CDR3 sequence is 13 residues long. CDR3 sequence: CASSLSRYTEAFF. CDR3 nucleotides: TGTGCCAGCAGTTTATCGAGGTACACTGAAGCTTTCTTT.

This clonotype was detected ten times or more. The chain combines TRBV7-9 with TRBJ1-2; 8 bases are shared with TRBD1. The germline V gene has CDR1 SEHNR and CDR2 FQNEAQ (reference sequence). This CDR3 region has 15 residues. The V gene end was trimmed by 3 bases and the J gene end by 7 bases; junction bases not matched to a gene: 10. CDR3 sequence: CASSLAGQGRSGYTF. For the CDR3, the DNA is TGTGCCAGCAGCTTGGCAGGACAGGGAAGAAGTGGCTACACCTTC.

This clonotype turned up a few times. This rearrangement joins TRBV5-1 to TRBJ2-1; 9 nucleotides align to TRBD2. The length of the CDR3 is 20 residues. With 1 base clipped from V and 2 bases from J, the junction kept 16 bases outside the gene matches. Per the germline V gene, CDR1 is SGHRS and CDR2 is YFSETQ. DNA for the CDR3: TGCGCCAGCAGCTTGCCGCCTAGCGGGGCCTCTGGTATTACCTACAATGAGCAGTTCTTC. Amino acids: CASSLPPSGASGITYNEQFF. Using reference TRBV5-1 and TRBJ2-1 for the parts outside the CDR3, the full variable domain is KAGVTQTPRYLIKTRGQQVTLSCSPISGHRSVSWYQQTPGQGLQFLFEYFSETQRNKGNFPGRFSGRQFSNSRSEMNVSTLELGDSALYLCASSLPPSGASGITYNEQFFGPGTRLTVL.

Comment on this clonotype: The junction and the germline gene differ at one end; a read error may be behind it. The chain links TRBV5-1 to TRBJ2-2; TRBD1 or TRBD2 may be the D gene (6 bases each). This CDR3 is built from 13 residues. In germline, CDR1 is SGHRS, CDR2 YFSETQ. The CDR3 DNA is TGCGCCAGCAGCTTCGGGGGCACCGGGGAGCTGCTTTTT. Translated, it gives CASSFGGTGELLF.

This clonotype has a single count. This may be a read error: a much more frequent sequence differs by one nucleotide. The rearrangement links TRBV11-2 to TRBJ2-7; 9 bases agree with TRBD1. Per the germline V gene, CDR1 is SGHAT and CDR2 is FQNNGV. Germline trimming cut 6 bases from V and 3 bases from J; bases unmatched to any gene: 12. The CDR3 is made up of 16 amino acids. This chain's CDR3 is CASRNDRGFFLYEQYF. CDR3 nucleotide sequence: TGTGCCAGCAGGAATGACAGGGGGTTCTTCCTCTACGAGCAGTACTTC.

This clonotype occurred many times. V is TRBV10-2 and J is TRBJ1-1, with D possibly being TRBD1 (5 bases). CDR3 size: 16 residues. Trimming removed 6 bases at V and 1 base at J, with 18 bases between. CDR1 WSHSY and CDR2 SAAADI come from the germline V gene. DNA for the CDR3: TGCGCCAGCAGAATCAGGGCGACCTGGGGGAACACTGAAGCTTTCTTT. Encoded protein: CASRIRATWGNTEAFF.

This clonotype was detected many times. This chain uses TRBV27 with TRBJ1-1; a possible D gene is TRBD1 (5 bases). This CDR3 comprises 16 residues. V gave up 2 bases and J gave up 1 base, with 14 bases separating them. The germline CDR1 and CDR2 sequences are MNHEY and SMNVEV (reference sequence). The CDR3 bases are TGTGCCAGCAGTTTAGGGCAGGGAAGGTCGAACACTGAAGCTTTCTTT. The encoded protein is CASSLGQGRSNTEAFF.

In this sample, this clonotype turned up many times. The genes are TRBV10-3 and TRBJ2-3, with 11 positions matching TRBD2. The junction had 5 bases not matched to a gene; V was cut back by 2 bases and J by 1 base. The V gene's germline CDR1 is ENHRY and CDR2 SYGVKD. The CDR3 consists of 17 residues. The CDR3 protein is CAISEASGRIGTDTQYF. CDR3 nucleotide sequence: TGTGCCATCAGTGAGGCTAGCGGGAGGATTGGCACAGATACGCAGTATTTT.

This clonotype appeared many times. Here the CDR3 reads CASGGNYGYTF. DNA of the CDR3: TGTGCCAGCGGCGGAAACTATGGCTACACCTTC. V and J are TRBV12-3 or TRBV12-4 and TRBJ1-2; no firm D call. The length of the CDR3 is 11 residues. V was shortened by 8 bases and J by 2 bases, with 6 bases between the two germline ends.

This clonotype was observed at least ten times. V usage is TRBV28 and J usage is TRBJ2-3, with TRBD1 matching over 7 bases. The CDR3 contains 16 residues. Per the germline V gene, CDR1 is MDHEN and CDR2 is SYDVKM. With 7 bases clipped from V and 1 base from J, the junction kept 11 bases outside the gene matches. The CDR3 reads CASTFQGVSGTDTQYF. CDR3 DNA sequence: TGTGCCAGCACCTTCCAGGGGGTTAGCGGCACAGATACGCAGTATTTT.

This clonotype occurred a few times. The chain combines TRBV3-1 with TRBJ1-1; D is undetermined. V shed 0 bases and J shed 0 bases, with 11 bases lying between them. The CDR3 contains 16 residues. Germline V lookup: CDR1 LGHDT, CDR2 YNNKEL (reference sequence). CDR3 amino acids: CASSQDPGGLNTEAFF. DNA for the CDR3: TGTGCCAGCAGCCAAGATCCGGGAGGCTTGAACACTGAAGCTTTCTTT.

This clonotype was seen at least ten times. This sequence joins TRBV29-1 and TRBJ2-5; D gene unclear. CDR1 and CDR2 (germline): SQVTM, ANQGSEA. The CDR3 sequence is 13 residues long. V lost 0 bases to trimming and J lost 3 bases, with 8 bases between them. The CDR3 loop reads CSVEDEDKETQYF. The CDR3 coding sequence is TGCAGCGTTGAAGATGAGGATAAAGAGACCCAGTACTTC.

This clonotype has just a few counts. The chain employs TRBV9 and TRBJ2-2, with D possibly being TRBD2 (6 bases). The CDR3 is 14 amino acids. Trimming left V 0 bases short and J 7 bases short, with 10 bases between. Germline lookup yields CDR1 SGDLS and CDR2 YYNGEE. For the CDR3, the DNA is TGTGCCAGCAGCGTAGCGGGGGTTATCGGGGAGCTGTTTTTT. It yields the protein CASSVAGVIGELFF.

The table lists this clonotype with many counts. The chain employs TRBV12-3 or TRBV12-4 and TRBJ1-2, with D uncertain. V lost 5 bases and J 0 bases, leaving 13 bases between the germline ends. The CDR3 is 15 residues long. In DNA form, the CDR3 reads TGTGCCAGCAGTCGAGGCCACAGCGCTAACTATGGCTACACCTTC. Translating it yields CASSRGHSANYGYTF.

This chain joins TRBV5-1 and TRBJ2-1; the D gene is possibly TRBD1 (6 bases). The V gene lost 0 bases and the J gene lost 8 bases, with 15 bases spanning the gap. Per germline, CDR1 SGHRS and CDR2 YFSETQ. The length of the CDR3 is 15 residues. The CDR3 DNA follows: TGCGCCAGCAGCTTGGCCCTAGGGGGTGGGGATGAGCAGTTCTTC. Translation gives CASSLALGGGDEQFF.

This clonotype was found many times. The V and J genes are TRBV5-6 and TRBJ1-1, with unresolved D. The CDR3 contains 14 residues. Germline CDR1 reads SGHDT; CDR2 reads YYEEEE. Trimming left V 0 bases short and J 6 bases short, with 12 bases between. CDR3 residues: CASSLVSGGPEAFF. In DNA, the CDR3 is TGTGCCAGCAGCTTGGTCTCGGGAGGCCCTGAAGCTTTCTTT.

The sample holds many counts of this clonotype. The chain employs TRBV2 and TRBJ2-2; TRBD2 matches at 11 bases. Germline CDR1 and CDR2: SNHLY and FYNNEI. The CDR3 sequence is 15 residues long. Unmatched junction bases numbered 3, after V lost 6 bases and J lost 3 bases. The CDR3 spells CASSVAGGDTGELFF. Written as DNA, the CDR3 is TGTGCCAGCAGCGTAGCGGGGGGGGACACCGGGGAGCTGTTTTTT.

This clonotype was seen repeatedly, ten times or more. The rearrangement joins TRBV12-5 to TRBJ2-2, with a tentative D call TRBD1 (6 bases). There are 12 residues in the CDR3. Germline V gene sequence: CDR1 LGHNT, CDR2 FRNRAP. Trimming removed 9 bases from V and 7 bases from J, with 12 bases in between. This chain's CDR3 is CASQQGSGELFF. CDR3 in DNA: TGTGCTAGCCAACAGGGCAGCGGGGAGCTGTTTTTT.

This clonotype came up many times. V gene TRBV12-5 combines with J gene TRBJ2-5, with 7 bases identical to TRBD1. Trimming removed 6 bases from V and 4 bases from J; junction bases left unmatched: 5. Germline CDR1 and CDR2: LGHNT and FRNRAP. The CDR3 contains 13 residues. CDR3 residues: CASGLGGGETQYF. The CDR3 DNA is TGTGCTAGTGGCTTAGGGGGCGGAGAGACCCAGTACTTC.

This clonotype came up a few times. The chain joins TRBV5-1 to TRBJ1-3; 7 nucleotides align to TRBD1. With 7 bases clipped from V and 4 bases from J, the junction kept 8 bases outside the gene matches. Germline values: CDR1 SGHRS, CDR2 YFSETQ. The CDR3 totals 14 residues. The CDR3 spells CASGLTGDGNTIYF. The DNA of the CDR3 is TGCGCCAGCGGATTAACAGGGGACGGAAACACCATATATTTT.

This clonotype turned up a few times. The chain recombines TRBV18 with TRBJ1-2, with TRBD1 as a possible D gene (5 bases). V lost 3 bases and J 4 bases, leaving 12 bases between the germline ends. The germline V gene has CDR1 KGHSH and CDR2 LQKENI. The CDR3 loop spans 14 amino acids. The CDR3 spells CASSPSGAAYGYTF. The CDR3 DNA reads TGTGCCAGCTCACCCTCCGGGGCGGCCTATGGCTACACCTTC.